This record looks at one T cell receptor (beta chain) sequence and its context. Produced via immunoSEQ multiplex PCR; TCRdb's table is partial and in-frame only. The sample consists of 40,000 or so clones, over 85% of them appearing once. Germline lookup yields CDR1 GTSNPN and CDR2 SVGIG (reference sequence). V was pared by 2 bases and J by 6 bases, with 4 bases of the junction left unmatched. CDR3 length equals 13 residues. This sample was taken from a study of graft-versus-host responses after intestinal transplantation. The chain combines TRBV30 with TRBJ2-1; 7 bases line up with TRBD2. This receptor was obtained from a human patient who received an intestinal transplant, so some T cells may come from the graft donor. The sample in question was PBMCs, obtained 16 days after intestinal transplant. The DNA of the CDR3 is TGTGCCTGGAGTTGGGAGGGAGGCAATGAGCAGTTCTTC. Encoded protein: CAWSWEGGNEQFF.